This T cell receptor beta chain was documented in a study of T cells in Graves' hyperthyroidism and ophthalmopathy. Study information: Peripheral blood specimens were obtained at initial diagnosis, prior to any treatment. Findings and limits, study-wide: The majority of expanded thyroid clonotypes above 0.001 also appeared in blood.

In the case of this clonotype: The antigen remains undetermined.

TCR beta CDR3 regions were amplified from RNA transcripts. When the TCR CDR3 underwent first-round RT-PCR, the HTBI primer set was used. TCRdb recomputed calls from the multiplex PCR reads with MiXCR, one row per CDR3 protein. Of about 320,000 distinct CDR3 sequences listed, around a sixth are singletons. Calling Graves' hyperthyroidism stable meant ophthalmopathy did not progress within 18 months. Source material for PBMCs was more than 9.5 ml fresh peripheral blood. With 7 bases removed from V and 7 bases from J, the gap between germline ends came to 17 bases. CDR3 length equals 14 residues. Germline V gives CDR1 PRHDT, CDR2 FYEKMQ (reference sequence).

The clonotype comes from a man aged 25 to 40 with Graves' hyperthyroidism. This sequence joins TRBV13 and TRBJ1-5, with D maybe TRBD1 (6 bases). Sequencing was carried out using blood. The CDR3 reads CASTEQGLGQPQHF. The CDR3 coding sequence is TGTGCCAGCACCGAACAGGGCCTTGGGCAGCCCCAGCATTTT.